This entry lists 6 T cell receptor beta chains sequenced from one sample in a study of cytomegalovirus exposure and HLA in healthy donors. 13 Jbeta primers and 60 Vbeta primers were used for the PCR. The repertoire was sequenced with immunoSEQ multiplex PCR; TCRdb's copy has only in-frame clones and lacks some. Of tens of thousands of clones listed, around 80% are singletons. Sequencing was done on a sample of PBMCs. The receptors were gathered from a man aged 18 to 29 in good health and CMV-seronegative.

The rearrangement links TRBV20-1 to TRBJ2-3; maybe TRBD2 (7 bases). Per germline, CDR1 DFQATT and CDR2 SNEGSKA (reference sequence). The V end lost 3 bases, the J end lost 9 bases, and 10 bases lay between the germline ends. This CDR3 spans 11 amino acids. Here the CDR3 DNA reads TGCAGTGCTAGGGGAGGGGGGACGCAGTATTTT. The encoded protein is CSARGGGTQYF.

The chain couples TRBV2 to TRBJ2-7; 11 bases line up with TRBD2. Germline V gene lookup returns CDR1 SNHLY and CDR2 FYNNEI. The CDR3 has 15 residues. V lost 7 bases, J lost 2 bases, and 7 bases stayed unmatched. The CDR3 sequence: CASKTSLAGAYEQYF. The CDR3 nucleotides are TGTGCCAGCAAGACCTCACTAGCGGGAGCCTACGAGCAGTACTTC. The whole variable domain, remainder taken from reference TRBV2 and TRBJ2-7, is EPEVTQTPSHQVTQMGQEVILRCVPISNHLYFYWYRQILGQKVEFLVSFYNNEISEKSEIFDDQFSVERPDGSNFTLKIRSTKLEDSAMYFCASKTSLAGAYEQYFGPGTRLTVT.

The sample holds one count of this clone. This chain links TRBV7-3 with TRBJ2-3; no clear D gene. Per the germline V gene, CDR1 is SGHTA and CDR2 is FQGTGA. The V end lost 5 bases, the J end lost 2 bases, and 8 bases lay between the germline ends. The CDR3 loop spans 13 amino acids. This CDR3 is CASSVYNTDTQYF. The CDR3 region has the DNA TGTGCCAGCAGCGTATACAACACAGATACGCAGTATTTT.

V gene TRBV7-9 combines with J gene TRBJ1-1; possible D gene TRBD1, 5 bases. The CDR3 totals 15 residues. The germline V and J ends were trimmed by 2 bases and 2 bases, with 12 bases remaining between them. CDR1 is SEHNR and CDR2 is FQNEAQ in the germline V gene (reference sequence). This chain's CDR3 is CASSLLGGLNTEAFF. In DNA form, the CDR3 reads TGTGCCAGCAGCTTACTTGGGGGGTTAAACACTGAAGCTTTCTTT. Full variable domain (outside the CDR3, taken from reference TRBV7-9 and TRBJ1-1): DTGVSQNPRHKITKRGQNVTFRCDPISEHNRLYWYRQTLGQGPEFLTYFQNEAQLEKSRLLSDRFSAERPKGSFSTLEIQRTEQGDSAMYLCASSLLGGLNTEAFFGQGTRLTVV.

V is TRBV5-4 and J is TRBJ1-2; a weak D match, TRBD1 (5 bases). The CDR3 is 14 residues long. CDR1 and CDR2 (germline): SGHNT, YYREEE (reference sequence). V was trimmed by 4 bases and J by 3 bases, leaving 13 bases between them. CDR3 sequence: CASSPATEYYGYTF. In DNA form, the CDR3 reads TGTGCCAGCAGCCCGGCGACAGAGTACTATGGCTACACCTTC.

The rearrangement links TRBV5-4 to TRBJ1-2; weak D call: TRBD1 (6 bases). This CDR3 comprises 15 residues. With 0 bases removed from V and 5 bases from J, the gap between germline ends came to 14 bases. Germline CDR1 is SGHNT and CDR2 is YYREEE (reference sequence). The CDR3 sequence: CASSLGTGSGYGYTF. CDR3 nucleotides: TGTGCCAGCAGCTTGGGAACAGGGTCCGGATATGGCTACACCTTC.